These 17 T cell receptor beta chains were sequenced from one sample in a study of blood T cell repertoires in COVID-19. Libraries were prepared by immunoSEQ multiplex PCR; TCRdb keeps only in-frame clonotypes and omits some of them. There are some 130,000 clones in the sample; almost 70% occur only once, and approximately 2% lies in the top ten. What was sequenced was peripheral blood. The receptors were gathered from a woman aged 70-85 years with acute or convalescent COVID-19.

The chain carries TRBV6-5 and TRBJ2-7; the match to TRBD1 covers 7 bases. Looked up from germline, CDR1 is MNHEY and CDR2 is SVGAGI. This CDR3 has 15 residues. Germline trimming cut 2 bases from V and 3 bases from J; bases unmatched to any gene: 7. The CDR3 is CASSYPRQGIYEQYF. For the CDR3, the DNA is TGTGCCAGCAGTTACCCTAGACAGGGAATCTACGAGCAGTACTTC.

The rearrangement links TRBV7-9 to TRBJ2-7; D unresolved. CDR3 length: 12 amino acids. CDR1 SEHNR and CDR2 FQNEAQ come from the germline V gene (reference sequence). Trimming left V 5 bases short and J 3 bases short, with 8 bases between. This chain's CDR3 is CASSLSNYEQYF. In DNA, the CDR3 is TGTGCCAGCAGCCTATCAAACTACGAGCAGTACTTC.

This chain uses TRBV4-3 with TRBJ2-7; the D gene is possibly TRBD1 (6 bases). V gave up 2 bases and J gave up 5 bases, with 16 bases separating them. CDR1 and CDR2 (germline): LGHNA, YSLEER. The CDR3 sequence is 15 residues long. The CDR3 loop reads CASSQFNRAIHEQYF. The CDR3 region has the DNA TGCGCCAGCAGCCAATTCAACAGGGCGATCCACGAGCAGTACTTC.

This chain joins TRBV9 and TRBJ1-5, with D possibly matching TRBD1 (5 bases). V was pared by 0 bases and J by 6 bases, with 7 bases between. Germline-derived CDR1 and CDR2 are SGDLS and YYNGEE. CDR3 length: 13 residues. The CDR3 DNA reads as TGTGCCAGCAGCGTAGGTCAGGGTCAGCCCCAGCATTTT. Protein product: CASSVGQGQPQHF.

J is TRBJ1-2 and V is TRBV10-3, with D possibly TRBD1 on 6 matching bases. Trimming removed 7 bases from V and 5 bases from J, with 17 bases in between. The CDR3 is 14 amino acids. From germline, CDR1 is ENHRY and CDR2 SYGVKD. Written as DNA, the CDR3 is TGTGCCATCACCCCAGGGGTTAGGGGGTATGGCTACACCTTC. This encodes CAITPGVRGYGYTF.

This clone was found many times. This rearrangement joins TRBV10-2 to TRBJ2-7; TRBD1 might be the D (6 bases). Trimming took off 0 bases at V and 0 bases at J, with 15 bases between the two ends. The CDR3 has 17 residues. CDR1 and CDR2 (germline): WSHSY, SAAADI. The CDR3 is CASSESRETGNSYEQYF. CDR3 bases: TGCGCCAGCAGTGAGTCTCGGGAAACAGGGAACTCCTACGAGCAGTACTTC.

The rearrangement joins TRBV28 to TRBJ1-4; D possibly corresponds to TRBD1 (5 bases). Germline V gene sequence: CDR1 MDHEN, CDR2 SYDVKM. V was clipped by 7 bases and J by 8 bases, with 14 bases between them. This CDR3 is built from 13 residues. CDR3 sequence: CASTSGVREKLFF. The CDR3 DNA follows: TGTGCCAGCACCTCGGGGGTCAGGGAAAAACTGTTTTTT.

This clone appeared once. The chain links TRBV27 to TRBJ2-6; a weak D match, TRBD1 (6 bases). The CDR3 runs 19 residues. Trimming shortened V by 5 bases and J by 0 bases, and 20 bases separated the two germline ends. Germline V gives CDR1 MNHEY, CDR2 SMNVEV (reference sequence). DNA for the CDR3: TGTGCCAGCAGTCCGTATCCGGGACACGAAATCTCTGGGGCCAACGTCCTGACTTTC. Translation gives CASSPYPGHEISGANVLTF.

With respect to this clone: Other DNA sequences in the sample encode the same CDR3. DNA of the CDR3: TGTGCCAGCAGCCCTGGACAGAGCACAGATACGCAGTATTTT. It yields the protein CASSPGQSTDTQYF. V and J are TRBV7-2 and TRBJ2-3, with D maybe TRBD1 (6 bases). V was cut by 5 bases and J by 0 bases, with 9 bases left in between. CDR3 size: 14 residues. CDR1 is SGHTA and CDR2 is FQGNSA in the germline V gene. Complete variable domain (other parts from reference TRBV7-2 and TRBJ2-3): GAGVSQSPSNKVTEKGKDVELRCDPISGHTALYWYRQSLGQGLEFLIYFQGNSAPDKSGLPSDRFSAERTGGSVSTLTIQRTQQEDSAVYLCASSPGQSTDTQYFGPGTRLTVL.

This clone turned up a few times. The chain recombines TRBV19 with TRBJ2-3; possible D gene TRBD1, 5 bases. The CDR3 totals 11 residues. Germline values: CDR1 LNHDA, CDR2 SQIVND (reference sequence). The V end lost 7 bases, the J end lost 8 bases, and 10 bases lay between the germline ends. The CDR3 DNA sequence: TGTGCCAGTACCCAAAGGGGTACGCAGTATTTT. This encodes CASTQRGTQYF.

The chain employs TRBV10-3 and TRBJ1-1; D might be TRBD1 (5 bases). Germline V gives CDR1 ENHRY, CDR2 SYGVKD. V lost 2 bases to trimming and J lost 7 bases, with 8 bases between them. This CDR3 is 12 amino acids long. CDR3 protein: CAISETGVEAFF. The CDR3 region has the DNA TGTGCCATCAGTGAGACGGGGGTTGAAGCTTTCTTT.

The chain employs TRBV19 and TRBJ1-2; 9 bases agree with TRBD1. CDR3 length: 17 residues. J gave up 7 bases and V 3 bases, and 15 bases lay outside the gene matches. Germline V gene lookup returns CDR1 LNHDA and CDR2 SQIVND (reference sequence). The CDR3 nucleotides are TGTGCCAGTAGTATCGGTCTGGGGACAGGGCTTGCTGGTGGCTACACCTTC. Residues: CASSIGLGTGLAGGYTF.

The chain has TRBV6-2 or TRBV6-3 and TRBJ2-7, with TRBD1 matching 7 bases. V gave up 6 bases and J gave up 3 bases; unmatched junction bases: 8. The length of the CDR3 is 14 residues. In germline, CDR1 is MNHEY, CDR2 SVGEGT. CDR3 protein: CASSPRDRYYEQYF. In nucleotides, the CDR3 is TGTGCCAGCAGCCCTAGGGACAGATACTACGAGCAGTACTTC.

This chain connects TRBV6-5 to TRBJ2-7, with D perhaps matching TRBD1 (6 bases). The ends were cut back, 7 bases at V and 3 bases at J, with 19 bases in the middle. The germline gives CDR1 MNHEY, CDR2 SVGAGI. The CDR3 has 15 residues. Here the CDR3 DNA reads TGTGCCAGCAAACCCCTCCGGGCAGGGGACTACGAGCAGTACTTC. Its translation: CASKPLRAGDYEQYF.

A few counts support this clone. In DNA, the CDR3 is TGTGCCAGCGGGGCACAGGCCTACTCCTACGAGCAGTACTTC. Amino acids: CASGAQAYSYEQYF. J is TRBJ2-7 and V is TRBV2; D is perhaps TRBD1 (5 bases). With 8 bases removed from V and 0 bases from J, the gap between germline ends came to 14 bases. The CDR3 has 14 residues. From germline, CDR1 is SNHLY and CDR2 FYNNEI.

This clone was found a few times. The chain joins TRBV19 to TRBJ1-5, with TRBD1 matching 7 bases. The junction had 8 bases not matched to a gene; V was cut back by 7 bases and J by 5 bases. CDR3 length: 14 residues. Germline V lookup: CDR1 LNHDA, CDR2 SQIVND (reference sequence). The DNA of the CDR3 is TGTGCCAGTACCCGACAGGGAGTGGATCAGCCCCAGCATTTT. Its protein is CASTRQGVDQPQHF.

The CDR3 nucleotides are TGTGCCAGCAGTCATCGGGAGTTTTCTTCCAATGAGCAGTTCTTC. Translating gives CASSHREFSSNEQFF. The chain combines TRBV6-5 with TRBJ2-1; TRBD2 might be the D (6 bases). Trimming removed 5 bases at V and 6 bases at J, with 17 bases between. Looked up from germline, CDR1 is MNHEY and CDR2 is SVGAGI. There are 15 residues in the CDR3.